This T cell receptor (beta chain) was recovered during a study of blood T cell repertoires in COVID-19. Study at large: PBMCs, B-cell-depleted T cells, or T cells provided the cDNA or gDNA that made up the material.

In the authors' methods: Using reference gene primer amplification, nucleated cell counts were estimated. Measured with immunoSEQ multiplex PCR; TCRdb has only the in-frame clones, and not every one. That table supplies the V and J calls and clone size; D and trimming were determined from the DNA. The sample has about 150,000 clones, roughly 87% seen once. Material: peripheral blood. The sequence was collected from a human donor in a cohort sampled during active COVID-19.

CDR3 nucleotides: TGTGCCAGCCAACAGGGAGGGAACTATGGCTACACCTTC. Its protein product is CASQQGGNYGYTF. The rearrangement links TRBV6-5 to TRBJ1-2, with D perhaps TRBD1 (6 bases). Deletions cut 8 bases from V and 2 bases from J, with 12 bases between. This CDR3 comprises 13 residues. Germline assignment: CDR1 MNHEY and CDR2 SVGAGI.